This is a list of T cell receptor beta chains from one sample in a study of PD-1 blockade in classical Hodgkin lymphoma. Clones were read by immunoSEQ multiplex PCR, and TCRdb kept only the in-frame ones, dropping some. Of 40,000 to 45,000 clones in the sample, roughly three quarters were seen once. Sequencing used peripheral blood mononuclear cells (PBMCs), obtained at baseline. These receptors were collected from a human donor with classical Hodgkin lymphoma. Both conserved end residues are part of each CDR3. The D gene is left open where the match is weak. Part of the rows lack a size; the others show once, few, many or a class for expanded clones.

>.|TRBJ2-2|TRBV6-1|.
TGTGCCAGCAGTGAAGCTCTCGGGCTTAACGGCGGGGAGCTGTTTTTT
CASSEALGLNGGELFF
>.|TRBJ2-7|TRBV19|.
TGTGCCAGTAGTATTAACGTGGCAGGAACCTACGAGCAGTACTTC
CASSINVAGTYEQYF
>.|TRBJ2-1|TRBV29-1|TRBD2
TGCAGCGTCCAGACTAGCGGGAGTGGTAATGAGCAGTTCTTC
CSVQTSGSGNEQFF
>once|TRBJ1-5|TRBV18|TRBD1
TGTGCCAGCTCACCCGGGACAGCTTATAGCAATCAGCCCCAGCATTTT
CASSPGTAYSNQPQHF
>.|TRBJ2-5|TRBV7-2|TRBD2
TGTGCCAGCAGCTTAGGTGGACTAGCGTTACAAGAGACCCAGTACTTC
CASSLGGLALQETQYF
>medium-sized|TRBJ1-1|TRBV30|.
TGTGCCTGGTGGGGACTGATGAACACTGAAGCTTTCTTT
CAWWGLMNTEAFF
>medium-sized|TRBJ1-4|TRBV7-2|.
TGTGCCAGCAGCTTAAATAGGGGGGGCAATGAAAAACTGTTTTTT
CASSLNRGGNEKLFF
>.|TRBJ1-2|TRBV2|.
TGTGCCAGCAGCGACCAACTAGGACGTCGTGGCTACACCTTC
CASSDQLGRRGYTF
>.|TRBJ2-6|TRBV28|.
TGTGCCAGCAGGCATAGGGGGTTGGGGGCCAACGTCCTGACTTTC
CASRHRGLGANVLTF
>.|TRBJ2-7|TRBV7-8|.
TGTGCCAGCAGCTTAGCGGGGTTGGGGGCCTCCTACGAGCAGTACTTC
CASSLAGLGASYEQYF
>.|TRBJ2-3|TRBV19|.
TGTGCCAGCGCGGACAGAGCGGCTAGCACAGATACGCAGTATTTT
CASADRAASTDTQYF
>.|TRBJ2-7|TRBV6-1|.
TGTGCCAGCAGTGAAGGGACATACTACGAGCAGTACTTC
CASSEGTYYEQYF
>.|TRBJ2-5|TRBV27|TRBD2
TGTGCCAGCAGTCGACCTACTAGCGGGAGGGGGGAGACCCAGTACTTC
CASSRPTSGRGETQYF
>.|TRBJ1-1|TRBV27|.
TGTGCCAGCAGTTTATCTGGCTCCCCTTTCACTGAAGCTTTCTTT
CASSLSGSPFTEAFF
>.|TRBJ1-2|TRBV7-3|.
TGTGCCAGCAGCCCTATGGGGGGGGCTGGCTACACCTTC
CASSPMGGAGYTF
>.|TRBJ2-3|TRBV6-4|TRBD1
TGTGCCAGCAGTGAGAGGGGGCCGCCTATAGATACGCAGTATTTT
CASSERGPPIDTQYF